These T cell receptor beta chains were read from a single sample in a study of Graves' ophthalmopathy and Graves' hyperthyroidism. TCRdb re-derived calls from the multiplex PCR reads in MiXCR, one entry per CDR3 protein. The table records about 500,000 distinct CDR3 sequences, approximately 15% of them present only once. The sequenced sample was blood. Source of these receptors: a woman in her twenties or thirties with Graves' ophthalmopathy. The CDR3 runs from the conserved cysteine through the conserved F or W. D genes are given only for firm matches. Clone sizes are given selectively: once, few, many, or a class where the clone is expanded.

v_gene: TRBV20-1
abundance: many
d_gene: .
j_gene: TRBJ2-7
CDR3nt: TGCAGTGCTTGGGACGCGAGCTCCTACGAGCAGTACTTC
CDR3aa: CSAWDASSYEQYF

v_gene: TRBV7-9
abundance: many
d_gene: .
j_gene: TRBJ2-2
CDR3nt: .
CDR3aa: CASSWASGNTGELFF

v_gene: TRBV12-3/TRBV12-4
abundance: .
d_gene: .
j_gene: TRBJ2-7
CDR3nt: TGTGCCAGTGGCTCCTGGACCGGCTACGAGCAGTACTTC
CDR3aa: CASGSWTGYEQYF

v_gene: TRBV6-1
abundance: many
d_gene: .
j_gene: TRBJ2-7
CDR3nt: TGTGCCAGCAGTGAAGAACGTCTAGGGTTCCACGAGCAGTACTTC
CDR3aa: CASSEERLGFHEQYF

v_gene: TRBV29-1
abundance: many
d_gene: .
j_gene: TRBJ2-5
CDR3nt: TGCAGCGTTGTACGGTCTCAGTACCAAGAGACCCAGTACTTC
CDR3aa: CSVVRSQYQETQYF

v_gene: TRBV12-3/TRBV12-4
abundance: many
d_gene: .
j_gene: TRBJ1-1
CDR3nt: TGTGCCAGTAGCCCAGGGAAAACTGAAGCTTTCTTT
CDR3aa: CASSPGKTEAFF

v_gene: TRBV10-2
abundance: many
d_gene: .
j_gene: TRBJ2-7
CDR3nt: TGCGCCAGCAGTGATAGCGGATACTACGAGCAGTACTTC
CDR3aa: CASSDSGYYEQYF

v_gene: TRBV15
abundance: many
d_gene: .
j_gene: TRBJ1-1
CDR3nt: TGTGCCACCAGCAGAGATGGGAAGAACACTGAAGCTTTCTTT
CDR3aa: CATSRDGKNTEAFF

v_gene: TRBV15
abundance: many
d_gene: TRBD1
j_gene: TRBJ2-6
CDR3nt: TGTGCCACCAGCAGCGCGGGACAGGGACCCTCTGGGGCCAACGTCCTGACTTTC
CDR3aa: CATSSAGQGPSGANVLTF

v_gene: TRBV6-1
abundance: .
d_gene: .
j_gene: TRBJ2-7
CDR3nt: TGTGCCAGCAGCTGGCAGGGGAAGGGCTACGAGCAGTACTTC
CDR3aa: CASSWQGKGYEQYF

v_gene: TRBV5-1
abundance: .
d_gene: TRBD1
j_gene: TRBJ2-5
CDR3nt: TGCGCCAGCAGCTGGGACAGCTTTCTAGAGACCCAGTACTTC
CDR3aa: CASSWDSFLETQYF

v_gene: TRBV13
abundance: few
d_gene: .
j_gene: TRBJ2-4
CDR3nt: TGTGCCAGCAGCACTGGCGGGGACATTAAGTACTTC
CDR3aa: CASSTGGDIKYF

v_gene: TRBV7-8
abundance: .
d_gene: .
j_gene: TRBJ2-5
CDR3nt: TGTGCCAGCAGCTGGACTGTCACGGAGACCCAGTACTTC
CDR3aa: CASSWTVTETQYF

v_gene: TRBV6-1
abundance: .
d_gene: TRBD2
j_gene: TRBJ2-7
CDR3nt: TGTGCCAGCAACCGGACTAGCGGGAGCCACGAGCAGTACTTC
CDR3aa: CASNRTSGSHEQYF

v_gene: TRBV12-3/TRBV12-4
abundance: many
d_gene: .
j_gene: TRBJ2-6
CDR3nt: TGTGCCAGCAGTTTAGGGACAGACGTCCTGACTTTC
CDR3aa: CASSLGTDVLTF

v_gene: TRBV6-1
abundance: many
d_gene: TRBD1
j_gene: TRBJ2-2
CDR3nt: TGTGCCAGCAGCCTCGGACAGGCCGGGGAGCTGTTTTTT
CDR3aa: CASSLGQAGELFF

v_gene: TRBV12-3/TRBV12-4
abundance: many
d_gene: .
j_gene: TRBJ1-5
CDR3nt: TGTGCCAGCAGTTTATCGGGGGGATCTCAGCCCCAGCATTTT
CDR3aa: CASSLSGGSQPQHF

v_gene: TRBV18
abundance: few
d_gene: .
j_gene: TRBJ2-2
CDR3nt: TGTGCCAGCTCACCGGCCAGGAGCACCGGGGAGCTGTTTTTT
CDR3aa: CASSPARSTGELFF

v_gene: TRBV30
abundance: many
d_gene: TRBD1
j_gene: TRBJ2-7
CDR3nt: TGTGCCGGTCGGTACAGGGGTTCCTCCTACGAGCAGTACTTC
CDR3aa: CAGRYRGSSYEQYF

v_gene: TRBV4-1
abundance: .
d_gene: .
j_gene: TRBJ2-4
CDR3nt: TGCGCCAGCAGCCAACCTCTTGCCCGTCTAGCCAAAAACATTCAGTACTTC
CDR3aa: CASSQPLARLAKNIQYF

v_gene: TRBV20-1
abundance: .
d_gene: .
j_gene: TRBJ1-4
CDR3nt: TGCAGTGCAGAACAGGGTGAAAAACTGTTTTTT
CDR3aa: CSAEQGEKLFF

v_gene: TRBV15
abundance: many
d_gene: .
j_gene: TRBJ1-2
CDR3nt: TGTGCCACCAGCAGAGGACGAGGGTTCAACTATGGCTACACCTTC
CDR3aa: CATSRGRGFNYGYTF

v_gene: TRBV18
abundance: few
d_gene: .
j_gene: TRBJ1-5
CDR3nt: TGTGCCAGCTCGACAGAGAATAGCAATCAGCCCCGGCATTTT
CDR3aa: CASSTENSNQPRHF

v_gene: TRBV30
abundance: many
d_gene: TRBD1
j_gene: TRBJ1-2
CDR3nt: TGTGCTGGCCAACAGGGGACTTATGGCTACACCTTC
CDR3aa: CAGQQGTYGYTF

v_gene: TRBV29-1
abundance: many
d_gene: TRBD1
j_gene: TRBJ1-2
CDR3nt: TGCAGCGTTGGAGGGGGCCCCTATGGCTACACCTTC
CDR3aa: CSVGGGPYGYTF

v_gene: TRBV28
abundance: many
d_gene: TRBD2
j_gene: TRBJ2-7
CDR3nt: TGTGCCAGCACCCGTCCCCGGGGGGTTGGAGACGAGCAGTACTTC
CDR3aa: CASTRPRGVGDEQYF

v_gene: TRBV6-5
abundance: many
d_gene: .
j_gene: TRBJ1-3
CDR3nt: TGTGCCAGCAAAAAACGGGCCTCTGGAAACACCATATATTTT
CDR3aa: CASKKRASGNTIYF

v_gene: TRBV5-5
abundance: many
d_gene: .
j_gene: TRBJ1-2
CDR3nt: TGTGCCAGCAGCTTGTCGTTCGGGGAAAGTGGAGGCTACACCTTC
CDR3aa: CASSLSFGESGGYTF

v_gene: TRBV30
abundance: many
d_gene: .
j_gene: TRBJ1-1
CDR3nt: TGTGCCTGGGGGAACGGGGAGGGGACTGAAGCTTTCTTT
CDR3aa: CAWGNGEGTEAFF

v_gene: TRBV28
abundance: many
d_gene: .
j_gene: TRBJ2-5
CDR3nt: TGTGCCAGCAGTTCTACCCGCCGATACGGGGAGACCCAGTACTTC
CDR3aa: CASSSTRRYGETQYF

v_gene: TRBV6-1
abundance: many
d_gene: TRBD2
j_gene: TRBJ2-2
CDR3nt: TGTGCCAGCAGTCCAAGCCCCCTAGCGGGGGTCACCGGGGAGCTGTTTTTT
CDR3aa: CASSPSPLAGVTGELFF

v_gene: TRBV12-3/TRBV12-4
abundance: few
d_gene: .
j_gene: TRBJ2-4
CDR3nt: TGTGCCAGCAGTTCAAGCTTACTAGCCAAAAACATTCAGTACTTC
CDR3aa: CASSSSLLAKNIQYF

v_gene: TRBV12-3/TRBV12-4
abundance: .
d_gene: TRBD1
j_gene: TRBJ1-2
CDR3nt: TGTGCCAGCAGGAGAGGGGGCACGCTGGGTTATGGCTACACCTTC
CDR3aa: CASRRGGTLGYGYTF

v_gene: TRBV3-1
abundance: many
d_gene: .
j_gene: TRBJ1-2
CDR3nt: TGTGCCAGCAGCCAAGGCTACGGCTATGGCTACACCTTC
CDR3aa: CASSQGYGYGYTF

v_gene: TRBV12-3/TRBV12-4
abundance: many
d_gene: .
j_gene: TRBJ1-6
CDR3nt: TGTGCCAGCCAAGCCGGGGTTTCACCCCTCCACTTT
CDR3aa: CASQAGVSPLHF

v_gene: TRBV28
abundance: many
d_gene: TRBD1
j_gene: TRBJ1-1
CDR3nt: TGTGCCAGCAGTCCTCTTCGGCCAGGGGGTGACACTGAAGCTTTCTTT
CDR3aa: CASSPLRPGGDTEAFF

v_gene: TRBV5-3
abundance: .
d_gene: .
j_gene: TRBJ2-7
CDR3nt: TGTGCCAGCAGTAGTAGCCGCTACTACGAGCAGTACTTC
CDR3aa: CASSSSRYYEQYF

v_gene: TRBV20-1
abundance: many
d_gene: TRBD1
j_gene: TRBJ1-1
CDR3nt: TGCAGTGCTAGTCCAAAGGACAGGGGCTCTGAAGCTTTCTTT
CDR3aa: CSASPKDRGSEAFF

v_gene: TRBV6-5
abundance: .
d_gene: .
j_gene: TRBJ1-2
CDR3nt: TGTGCCAGCAGTTACCTACAAGGCAACTATGGCTACACCTTC
CDR3aa: CASSYLQGNYGYTF

v_gene: TRBV30
abundance: many
d_gene: .
j_gene: TRBJ2-7
CDR3nt: TGTGCCTGGAGAGGTGGTTCGAGGCACTACGAGCAGTACTTC
CDR3aa: CAWRGGSRHYEQYF

v_gene: TRBV15
abundance: many
d_gene: .
j_gene: TRBJ2-2
CDR3nt: TGTGCCACCGGATTAGAGGTCCTCGCCACCGGGGAGCTGTTTTTT
CDR3aa: CATGLEVLATGELFF

v_gene: TRBV30
abundance: many
d_gene: .
j_gene: TRBJ1-5
CDR3nt: TGTGCCTGGAGTCGCCCGAGGGACCTTCAGCCCCAGCATTTT
CDR3aa: CAWSRPRDLQPQHF

v_gene: TRBV9
abundance: many
d_gene: .
j_gene: TRBJ2-5
CDR3nt: TGTGCCAGCAGCGTAGGAGGGACGGAAGAGACCCAGTACTTC
CDR3aa: CASSVGGTEETQYF

v_gene: TRBV27
abundance: .
d_gene: .
j_gene: TRBJ1-1
CDR3nt: TGTGCCAGCAGTTTAAACCCAGGATTTGAAGCTTTCTTT
CDR3aa: CASSLNPGFEAFF